The 26 T cell receptor beta chains below come from one sample, sequenced in a study of T cell responses to AZD1222 COVID-19 vaccine. Sequenced by immunoSEQ multiplex PCR; TCRdb stores in-frame clones only, minus some. The sample includes 120,000 or so clones, 75% to 90% of them seen just once. Sequenced here: peripheral blood, sampled on day 0 of AZD1222 vaccination. Receptors were obtained from an adult in good health.

This clone was seen only a few times. CDR3 DNA: TGTGCCAGCAGCTTACGGTCCAGGGTAGCACGAAACACCGGGGAGCTGTTTTTT. Protein: CASSLRSRVARNTGELFF. The chain carries TRBV7-7 and TRBJ2-2, with D perhaps TRBD1 (5 bases). V was cut by 2 bases and J by 2 bases, with 18 bases left in between. From germline, CDR1 is SSHAT and CDR2 FNYEAQ (reference sequence). CDR3 size: 18 residues. The complete variable domain, with remaining parts taken from reference TRBV7-7 and TRBJ2-2, reads GAGVSQSPRYKVTKRGQDVTLRCDPISSHATLYWYQQALGQGPEFLTYFNYEAQPDKSGLPSDRFSAERPEGSISTLTIQRTEQRDSAMYRCASSLRSRVARNTGELFFGEGSRLTVL.

The genes are TRBV19 and TRBJ1-5; 10 bases agree with TRBD1. Germline V gene lookup returns CDR1 LNHDA and CDR2 SQIVND (reference sequence). The CDR3 covers 17 residues. J lost 5 bases, V lost 0 bases, and 7 bases had no gene match. The CDR3 spells CASSIDPGQGVHQPQHF. The CDR3 DNA reads as TGTGCCAGTAGTATAGATCCCGGACAGGGGGTACATCAGCCCCAGCATTTT.

This clone was seen just once. The V call is TRBV27, the J call TRBJ2-7; a weak D match, TRBD2 (7 bases). Germline CDR1 is MNHEY and CDR2 is SMNVEV (reference sequence). CDR3 size: 15 residues. The ends were cut back, 7 bases at V and 0 bases at J, with 16 bases in the middle. In DNA form, the CDR3 reads TGTGCCAGCACCCCGCGGCGGGGGCGCTCCTACGAGCAGTACTTC. Amino acid sequence: CASTPRRGRSYEQYF.

The V and J genes are TRBV7-8 and TRBJ2-7, with D unresolved. The CDR3 is made up of 14 amino acids. Germline CDR1 reads SGHVS; CDR2 reads FQNEAQ. V lost 1 base and J lost 2, with 9 bases in between. Here the CDR3 DNA reads TGTGCCAGCAGCTTAGGGGCCGAGACCTACGAGCAGTACTTC. This translates into CASSLGAETYEQYF.

The chain couples TRBV5-4 to TRBJ2-7, with 8 nucleotides matching TRBD2. Trimming took 3 bases from V and 5 from J; bases not matched to a gene: 4. Germline lookup yields CDR1 SGHNT and CDR2 YYREEE (reference sequence). The CDR3 has 13 amino acids. The CDR3 DNA reads TGTGCCAGCAGCTCCTGGACTAGCCACGAGCAGTACTTC. This gives the protein CASSSWTSHEQYF.

This chain connects TRBV30 to TRBJ2-1; D call uncertain. Germline CDR1 reads GTSNPN; CDR2 reads SVGIG (reference sequence). V was shortened by 0 bases and J by 0 bases, with 12 bases between the two germline ends. This CDR3 contains 16 residues. Written as DNA, the CDR3 is TGTGCCTGGAGTGTAGGCCGGCACAGCTCCTACAATGAGCAGTTCTTC. Protein product: CAWSVGRHSSYNEQFF.

In DNA, the CDR3 is TGTGCCAGCTCACGGTCTTACGACGGGGCAAATGAGCAGTTCTTC. Protein: CASSRSYDGANEQFF. The chain employs TRBV18 and TRBJ2-1; the D gene could be TRBD1 or TRBD2 (5 bases each). The germline CDR1 and CDR2 sequences are KGHSH and LQKENI. The V end was cut by 4 bases, the J end by 7 bases, with 17 bases between. The CDR3 spans 15 residues.

There are a few counts of this clone. This sequence joins TRBV29-1 and TRBJ1-2; D is possibly TRBD1 (6 bases). Germline V gene lookup returns CDR1 SQVTM and CDR2 ANQGSEA. V dropped 4 bases and J dropped 8 bases, with 14 bases sitting between them. This CDR3 region has 12 residues. CDR3 loop: CSVVRPGEGYTF. The CDR3 region has the DNA TGCAGCGTTGTGAGGCCAGGGGAAGGCTACACCTTC.

The chain has TRBV7-9 and TRBJ2-3, with 8 bases identical to TRBD2. Germline assignment: CDR1 SEHNR and CDR2 FQNEAQ (reference sequence). The CDR3 is made up of 17 amino acids. V lost 6 bases, J lost 0 bases, and 11 bases stayed unmatched. The CDR3 spells CASRYTRSGGSTDTQYF. CDR3 coding DNA: TGTGCCAGCAGATATACTAGGAGCGGGGGAAGCACAGATACGCAGTATTTT.

The gene calls are TRBV24-1 and TRBJ1-2; 9 bases map to TRBD1. The CDR3 runs to 13 residues. Germline loops: CDR1 KGHDR, CDR2 SFDVKD. Unmatched junction bases numbered 4, after V lost 5 bases and J lost 7 bases. The CDR3 here is CATSAQDRGGYTF. For the CDR3, the DNA is TGTGCCACCAGTGCCCAGGACAGGGGTGGCTACACCTTC.

This clone has more than one count but fewer than ten. This chain joins TRBV4-1 and TRBJ2-7; D possibly corresponds to TRBD1 (6 bases). Germline V gene lookup returns CDR1 MGHRA and CDR2 YSYEKL. V was shortened by 2 bases and J by 1 base, with 12 bases between the two germline ends. The CDR3 sequence is 15 residues long. The chain's CDR3 is CASSQSQGPSYEQYF. CDR3 DNA: TGCGCCAGCAGCCAATCTCAGGGGCCTTCCTACGAGCAGTACTTC.

In DNA form, the CDR3 reads TGTGCCAGCAGTATTGGACTAGCGGGGCGCTACAATGAGCAGTTCTTC. This sequence encodes CASSIGLAGRYNEQFF. This rearrangement joins TRBV27 to TRBJ2-1; TRBD2 matches 12 bases. Unmatched junction bases numbered 5, after V lost 5 bases and J lost 3 bases. There are 16 residues in the CDR3. The germline V gene encodes CDR1 MNHEY and CDR2 SMNVEV (reference sequence).

This clone was seen once. The CDR3 region has the DNA TGTGCCACCGCGTTGGCAGATACGCAGTATTTT. It translates to CATALADTQYF. This sequence joins TRBV24-1 and TRBJ2-3, with D unclear. The CDR3 contains 11 residues. V lost 9 bases, J lost 4 bases, and 7 bases lay in between. Germline V gene data show CDR1 as KGHDR and CDR2 as SFDVKD.

This chain connects TRBV27 to TRBJ2-5; D remains unclear. The germline gives CDR1 MNHEY, CDR2 SMNVEV (reference sequence). This CDR3 spans 12 amino acids. Trimming left V 3 bases short and J 5 bases short, with 7 bases between. CDR3 DNA sequence: TGTGCCAGCAGTTTCCCCCAGGAGACCCAGTACTTC. This encodes CASSFPQETQYF.

The rearrangement joins TRBV10-3 to TRBJ2-2; the match to TRBD2 covers 8 bases. Germline CDR1 is ENHRY and CDR2 is SYGVKD. Germline trimming cut 0 bases from V and 5 bases from J; bases unmatched to any gene: 5. This CDR3 contains 16 residues. The CDR3 DNA reads as TGTGCCATCAGTGAGTCCAGCGGGAGAAGGACCGGGGAGCTGTTTTTT. Translating it yields CAISESSGRRTGELFF.

V is TRBV29-1 and J is TRBJ2-1; D possibly matches TRBD1 or TRBD2 (6 bases each). Germline V gives CDR1 SQVTM, CDR2 ANQGSEA. Between the trimmed V and J ends, which lost 4 bases and 12 bases, there was a span of 13 bases. This CDR3 spans 11 amino acids. The CDR3 DNA is TGCAGCGTTGCCGGGGGCGAATCGCAGTTCTTC. It encodes CSVAGGESQFF.

This clone was detected only a few times. The chain couples TRBV2 to TRBJ2-3, with D perhaps being TRBD1 or TRBD2 (5 bases each). V gave up 4 bases and J gave up 2 bases, with 13 bases separating them. This CDR3 region has 15 residues. Germline CDR1 and CDR2: SNHLY and FYNNEI. The CDR3 spells CASSGDRDYTDTQYF. The DNA for the CDR3 is TGTGCCAGCAGTGGCGACAGAGACTACACAGATACGCAGTATTTT.

V is TRBV11-2 and J is TRBJ1-1, with D uncertain. The ends were cut back, 5 bases at V and 1 base at J, with 11 bases in the middle. This CDR3 spans 14 amino acids. Germline CDR1 is SGHAT and CDR2 is FQNNGV. The CDR3: CASSAGSQNTEAFF. The CDR3 bases are TGTGCCAGCAGCGCCGGATCTCAGAACACTGAAGCTTTCTTT.

This rearrangement joins TRBV10-3 to TRBJ2-1; 7 bases line up with TRBD2. Germline V gene lookup returns CDR1 ENHRY and CDR2 SYGVKD. The length of the CDR3 is 18 residues. Losses at the gene ends were 0 bases for V and 5 bases for J; bases not matched to a gene: 13. The CDR3 DNA is TGTGCCATCAGTGAGTCGGAGGAGGCGGGAGCGCGCCACAATGAGCAGTTCTTC. Its translation is CAISESEEAGARHNEQFF.

The chain combines TRBV6-2 or TRBV6-3 with TRBJ2-2; D remains unclear. The CDR3 has 15 amino acids. V lost 0 bases to trimming and J lost 1 base, with 6 bases between them. Germline V gene lookup returns CDR1 MNHEY and CDR2 SVGEGT. CDR3 DNA sequence: TGTGCCAGCAGTTACTCGAAGCAGAACACCGGGGAGCTGTTTTTT. Its protein product is CASSYSKQNTGELFF.

V and J are TRBV3-1 (or the pseudogene TRBV3-2) and TRBJ2-6; D uncertain. CDR1 and CDR2 from the germline V gene are LGHDT and YNNKEL (reference sequence). Trimming stripped 4 bases from V and 1 base from J, with 8 bases between. The CDR3 contains 15 residues. DNA for the CDR3: TGTGCCAGCAGCCCGGTGAGTTCTGGGGCCAACGTCCTGACTTTC. It is translated as CASSPVSSGANVLTF.

The chain joins TRBV30 to TRBJ1-3; D remains unclear. This CDR3 is built from 13 residues. The V end lost 4 bases, the J end lost 3 bases, and 10 bases lay between the germline ends. Germline V gene sequence: CDR1 GTSNPN, CDR2 SVGIG (reference sequence). CDR3 nucleotides: TGTGCCTGGATGGGCGATGTTGGAAACACCATATATTTT. Amino acids: CAWMGDVGNTIYF.

This rearrangement joins TRBV7-9 to TRBJ2-2; 8 bases are a match to TRBD2. With 3 bases clipped from V and 4 bases from J, the junction kept 4 bases outside the gene matches. The CDR3 spans 15 residues. Per the germline V gene, CDR1 is SEHNR and CDR2 is FQNEAQ (reference sequence). The chain's CDR3 is CASSFSGVGTGELFF. CDR3 DNA: TGTGCCAGCAGCTTTAGCGGGGTCGGCACCGGGGAGCTGTTTTTT. The full variable domain, with the rest looked up from reference TRBV7-9 and TRBJ2-2, is DTGVSQNPRHKITKRGQNVTFRCDPISEHNRLYWYRQTLGQGPEFLTYFQNEAQLEKSRLLSDRFSAERPKGSFSTLEIQRTEQGDSAMYLCASSFSGVGTGELFFGEGSRLTVL.

V gene TRBV7-9 combines with J gene TRBJ2-2; 7 positions match TRBD1. Germline CDR1 SEHNR, CDR2 FQNEAQ (reference sequence). V dropped 8 bases and J dropped 1; count of bases not matched to a gene: 4. The CDR3 is made up of 14 amino acids. CDR3: CASSGTVNTGELFF. The CDR3 nucleotides read TGTGCCAGCTCCGGGACAGTGAACACCGGGGAGCTGTTTTTT.

This clone occurred a few times. The CDR3 region is CASSPQTSGAFHEQYF. In DNA, the CDR3 is TGTGCCAGCAGTCCCCAAACTAGCGGAGCGTTCCACGAGCAGTACTTC. The gene calls are TRBV27 and TRBJ2-7; 8 bases align to TRBD2. This CDR3 spans 16 amino acids. V gave up 5 bases and J gave up 5 bases; unmatched junction bases: 14. Germline CDR1 MNHEY, CDR2 SMNVEV (reference sequence).

V usage is TRBV4-3 and J usage is TRBJ1-4; TRBD1 might be the D (6 bases). CDR1 is LGHNA and CDR2 is YSLEER in the germline V gene. CDR3 length: 15 amino acids. Trimming removed 0 bases from V and 3 bases from J, with 8 bases in between. In DNA form, the CDR3 reads TGCGCCAGCAGCCAAGATCGGGGGCCTAATGAAAAACTGTTTTTT. This translates into CASSQDRGPNEKLFF.